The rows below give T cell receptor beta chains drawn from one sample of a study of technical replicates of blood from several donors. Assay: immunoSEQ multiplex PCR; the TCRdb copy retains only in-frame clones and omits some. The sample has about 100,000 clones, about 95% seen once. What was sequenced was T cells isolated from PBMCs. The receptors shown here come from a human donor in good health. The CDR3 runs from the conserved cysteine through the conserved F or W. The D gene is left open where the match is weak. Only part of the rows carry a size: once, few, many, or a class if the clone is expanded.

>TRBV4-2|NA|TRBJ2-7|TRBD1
TGTGCCAGCAGGGACAACAGGGGGCTAACTTACGAGCAGTACTTC
CASRDNRGLTYEQYF
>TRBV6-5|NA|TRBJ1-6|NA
TGTGCCAGCAGTTACTCGACTCCGTCGCCCCTCCACTTT
CASSYSTPSPLHF
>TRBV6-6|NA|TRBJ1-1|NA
TGTGCCAGCAGTTGGGGGGACTCCTCCGGTGAAGCTTTCTTT
CASSWGDSSGEAFF
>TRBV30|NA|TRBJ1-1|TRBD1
TGTGCCTGGAGCGGAGACAGGGTAGGGAAGAACACTGAAGCTTTCTTT
CAWSGDRVGKNTEAFF
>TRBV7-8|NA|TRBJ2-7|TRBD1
TGTGCCAGCAGCCCATTTACAGGGGGTAGGGACGAGCAGTACTTC
CASSPFTGGRDEQYF
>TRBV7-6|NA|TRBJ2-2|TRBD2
TGTGCCAGCAGCTTAGTCGGGAGTAGCGGGAGTATAGTCGGGGAGCTGTTTTTT
CASSLVGSSGSIVGELFF
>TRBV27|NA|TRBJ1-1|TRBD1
TGTGCCAGCAGTCTCGCAGGGGGCGCGATTGAAGCTTTCTTT
CASSLAGGAIEAFF
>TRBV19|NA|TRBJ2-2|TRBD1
TGTGCCAGTAGTTGGACAGGGAGACACGCGAACACCGGGGAGCTGTTTTTT
CASSWTGRHANTGELFF
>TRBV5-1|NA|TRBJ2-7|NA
TGCGCCAGCAGCTTGGGGTTGACAGCTTCCTCCTACGAGCAGTACTTC
CASSLGLTASSYEQYF
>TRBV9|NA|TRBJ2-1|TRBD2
TGTGCCAGCAGCGTAGGGACTAGCGGGATCAATGAGCAGTTCTTC
CASSVGTSGINEQFF
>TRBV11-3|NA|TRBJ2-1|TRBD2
TGTGCCAGCAGCCTAGGGGCGGGAGATCACAATGAGCAGTTCTTC
CASSLGAGDHNEQFF
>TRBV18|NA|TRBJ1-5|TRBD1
TGTGCCAGCAAAGGGACAGGACAGGATCGCAATCAGCCCCAGCATTTT
CASKGTGQDRNQPQHF
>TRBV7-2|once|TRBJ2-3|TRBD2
TGTGCCAGCAGCCCGAGACTAGCGGGAGGATCAGATACGCAGTATTTT
CASSPRLAGGSDTQYF
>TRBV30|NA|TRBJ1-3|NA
TGTGCCTGGAGAGGTGGGGGGACTGGAAACACCATATATTTT
CAWRGGGTGNTIYF
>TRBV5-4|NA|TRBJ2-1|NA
TGTGCCAGCACCATCTCAGGGGGACTCAATGAGCAGTTCTTC
CASTISGGLNEQFF
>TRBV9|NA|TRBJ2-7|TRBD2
TGTGCCAGCAGCGTAGGACTAGCGGGTGGGCAGTACTTC
CASSVGLAGGQYF
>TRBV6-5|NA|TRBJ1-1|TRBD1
TGTGCCAGTGGAACGGACAGGGAGAAAACTGAAGCTTTCTTT
CASGTDREKTEAFF
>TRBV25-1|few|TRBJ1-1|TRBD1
TGTGCCAGCAGTGAACCCCATGACAGGGTCACTGAAGCTTTCTTT
CASSEPHDRVTEAFF
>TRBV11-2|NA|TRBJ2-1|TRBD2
TGTGCCAGCAGCTTAGCAACCCTAGCGGGAGGGCCGCTTGAGCAGTTCTTC
CASSLATLAGGPLEQFF
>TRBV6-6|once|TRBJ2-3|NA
TGTGCCAGCACTAGCCAGCCCACAGATACGCAGTATTTT
CASTSQPTDTQYF
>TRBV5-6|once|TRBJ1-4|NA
TGTGCCAGCAGCCCAGGTCCTGTAAATGAAAAACTGTTTTTT
CASSPGPVNEKLFF
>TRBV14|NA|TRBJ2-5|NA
TGTGCCAGCAGCCAATCAGGGGTGGAGACCCAGTACTTC
CASSQSGVETQYF
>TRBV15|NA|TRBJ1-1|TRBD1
TGTGCCACCAGCAGATCCACAGGGGGCACTGAAGCTTTCTTT
CATSRSTGGTEAFF
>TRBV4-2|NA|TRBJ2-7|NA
TGTGCCAGCAGCCAATCAGGATACGAGCAGTACTTC
CASSQSGYEQYF
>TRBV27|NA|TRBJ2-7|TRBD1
TGTGCCAGCAGTTTGTTACCCGGGACAGGGGACCACGAGCAGTACTTC
CASSLLPGTGDHEQYF
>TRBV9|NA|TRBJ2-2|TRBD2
TGTGCCAGCAGCAGCATGGGACTAGGGGAAACCGGGGAGCTGTTTTTT
CASSSMGLGETGELFF
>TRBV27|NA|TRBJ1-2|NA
TGTGCCAGCAGTTTTTCGGAGAACTATGGCTACACCTTC
CASSFSENYGYTF
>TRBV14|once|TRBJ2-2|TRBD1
TGTGCCAGCAGCCAACAGGGGGCCCGGGAGCTGTTTTTT
CASSQQGARELFF
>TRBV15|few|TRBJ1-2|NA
TGTGCCACCAGCAGAGATCGCACAGGGCTCTATGGCTACACCTTC
CATSRDRTGLYGYTF
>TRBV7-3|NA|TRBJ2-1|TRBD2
TGTGCCAGCAGCTTATTGGGCGGGAGGGCTTCAAATGAGCAGTTCTTC
CASSLLGGRASNEQFF
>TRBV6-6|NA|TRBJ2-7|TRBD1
TGTGCCAGCAGTTACTCAGCGACAGGGACCTACGAGCAGTACTTC
CASSYSATGTYEQYF
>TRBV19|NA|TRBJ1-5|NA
TGTGCCAGTAAGGAGACAGTTAATCAGCCCCAGCATTTT
CASKETVNQPQHF
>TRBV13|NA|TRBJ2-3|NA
TGTGCCAGCAGCCCCGTACTATTTACACTCACAGATACGCAGTATTTT
CASSPVLFTLTDTQYF
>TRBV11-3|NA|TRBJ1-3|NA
TGTGCCAGCAGCTTTTTCGGTGACTCTGGAAACACCATATATTTT
CASSFFGDSGNTIYF
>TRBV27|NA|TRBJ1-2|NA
TGTGCCACTAGAAAGGACAGCAACTATGGCTACACCTTC
CATRKDSNYGYTF
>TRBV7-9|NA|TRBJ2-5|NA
TGTGCCAGCAGCTTAGCGCGAGGGGGAATTGGAGAAGAGACCCAGTACTTC
CASSLARGGIGEETQYF
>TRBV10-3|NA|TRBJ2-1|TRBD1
TGTGCCATCAGTGGGCAGGGGGCTTACAATGAGCAGTTCTTC
CAISGQGAYNEQFF
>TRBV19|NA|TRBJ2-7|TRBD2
TGTGCCAGCCGACTAGCGGGTTCCTACGAGCAGTACTTC
CASRLAGSYEQYF
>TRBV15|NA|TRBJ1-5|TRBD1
TGTGCCACCAGCCCCAGGGACAGTTTCAATCAGCCCCAGCATTTT
CATSPRDSFNQPQHF
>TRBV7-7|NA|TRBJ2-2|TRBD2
TGTGCTAGCAGCTCGGGACTAGGGGCCGGGGAGCTGTTTTTT
CASSSGLGAGELFF
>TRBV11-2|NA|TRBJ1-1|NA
TGTGCCAGCAGCTTAGCACAGGGCGGGACTGAAGCTTTCTTT
CASSLAQGGTEAFF
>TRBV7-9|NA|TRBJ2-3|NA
TGTGCCAGCAGCTTAGGACTAGATACGCAGTATTTT
CASSLGLDTQYF
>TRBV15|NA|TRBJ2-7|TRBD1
TGTGCCACCAGCAGTACAGCCGGGACAGCCTACGAGCAGTACTTC
CATSSTAGTAYEQYF
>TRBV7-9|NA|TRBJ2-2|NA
TGTGCCAGCAGCTCGGACCGTAGGCGGCAAGGGGACACCGGGGAGCTGTTTTTT
CASSSDRRRQGDTGELFF
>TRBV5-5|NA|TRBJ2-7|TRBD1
TGTGCCAGCAGCGACCCGACAGGGGACTACGAGCAGTACTTC
CASSDPTGDYEQYF
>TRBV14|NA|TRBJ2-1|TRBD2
TGTGCCAGCAGCCAAATAGCGGGAGGGTTAAATGAGCAGTTCTTC
CASSQIAGGLNEQFF
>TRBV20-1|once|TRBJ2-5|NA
TGCAGTGCTAACTTCCAAGAGACCCAGTACTTC
CSANFQETQYF
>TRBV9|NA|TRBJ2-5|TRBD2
TGTGCCAGCAGCGTAGTGGCTAGCGGGGCGATCCAAGAGACCCAGTACTTC
CASSVVASGAIQETQYF
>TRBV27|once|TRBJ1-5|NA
TGTGCCAGCAGTTTACTACAGGGACAGCCCCAGCATTTT
CASSLLQGQPQHF
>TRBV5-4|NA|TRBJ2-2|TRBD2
TGTGCCAGCAGCCGGTTAACTAGCGGACCGAACACCGGGGAGCTGTTTTTT
CASSRLTSGPNTGELFF
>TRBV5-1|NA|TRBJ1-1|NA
TGCGCCAGCAGCCCCTTGTCGAGCGAGAACACTGAAGCTTTCTTT
CASSPLSSENTEAFF
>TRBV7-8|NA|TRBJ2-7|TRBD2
TGTGCCAGCACCCCCCGGACTAGCGGGACGTACGAGCAGTACTTC
CASTPRTSGTYEQYF
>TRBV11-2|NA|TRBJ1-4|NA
TGTGCCAGCAGCTCCTACGGGACACAGAATGAAAAACTGTTTTTT
CASSSYGTQNEKLFF
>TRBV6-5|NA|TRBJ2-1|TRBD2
TGTGCCACCGGACTAGGTTCCTACAATGAGCAGTTCTTC
CATGLGSYNEQFF
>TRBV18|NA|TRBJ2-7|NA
TGTGCCAGCTCACCGTCAGGTTACTACGAGCAGTACTTC
CASSPSGYYEQYF
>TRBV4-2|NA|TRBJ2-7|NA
TGTGCCAGCAGCCACCGGGACAACACCTACGAGCAGTACTTC
CASSHRDNTYEQYF